This TCR beta chain stems from a study of T-cell memory formation after mild COVID-19. The TCR alpha and TCR beta cDNA libraries, bearing sample barcodes and UMIs, were generated by 5'RACE using constant-segment primers. In TCRdb, the 5' RACE reads were re-called with MiXCR into one record per CDR3 protein. The table lists about 360,000 distinct CDR3 sequences, approximately 12% of them singletons. Germline V gene sequence: CDR1 MNHEY, CDR2 SVGEGT. CDR3 length: 10 amino acids. Between the trimmed V and J ends, which lost 0 bases and 10 bases, there was a span of 0 bases. Sequenced sample: PBMCs or a T cell subset sorted from them (not recorded which). This chain joins TRBV6-2 or TRBV6-3 and TRBJ1-4; D is undetermined. This TCR derives from a man aged 18 to 30 who had mild COVID-19 (a few samples of this study predate the infection). Cell type and time point are not known. DNA for the CDR3: TGTGCCAGCAGTTACTCAAAACTGTTTTTT. It codes for CASSYSKLFF.